Listed here is a single T cell receptor beta chain. Its target is not known. One entry per CDR3 protein results from TCRdb running MiXCR on the 5' RACE reads. Here the sample spans approximately 97,000 distinct CDR3 sequences, 10% to 15% being singletons. The data belong to a study of early T cells in non-severe SARS-CoV-2 infection. Study-wide results and caveats: There was a bias toward anti-spike CD8 responses in VDJdb matching, which missed private and CD4 specificities.

Trimming left V 2 bases short and J 4 bases short, with 6 bases between. Germline V CDR1 and CDR2: SEHNR, FQNEAQ (reference sequence). The CDR3 totals 13 residues. The rearrangement links TRBV7-9 to TRBJ1-5, with D unresolved. The clonotype originates from an adult who was a healthcare worker with PCR-confirmed SARS-CoV-2 infection or an uninfected control (not recorded which). Sequenced input: whole blood. CDR3: CASSLQVNQPQHF. CDR3 sequence (DNA): TGTGCCAGCAGCTTACAGGTTAATCAGCCCCAGCATTTT.